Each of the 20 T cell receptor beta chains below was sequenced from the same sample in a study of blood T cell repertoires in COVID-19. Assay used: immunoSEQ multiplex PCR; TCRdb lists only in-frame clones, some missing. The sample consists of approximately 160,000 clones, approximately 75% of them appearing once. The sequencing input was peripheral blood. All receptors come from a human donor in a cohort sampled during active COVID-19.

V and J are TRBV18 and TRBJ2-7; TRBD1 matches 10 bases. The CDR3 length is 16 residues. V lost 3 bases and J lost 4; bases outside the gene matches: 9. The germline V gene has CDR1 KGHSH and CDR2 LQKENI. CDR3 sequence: CASSPQSPGQGYEQYF. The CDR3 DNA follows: TGTGCCAGCTCACCTCAGAGTCCGGGACAGGGGTACGAGCAGTACTTC.

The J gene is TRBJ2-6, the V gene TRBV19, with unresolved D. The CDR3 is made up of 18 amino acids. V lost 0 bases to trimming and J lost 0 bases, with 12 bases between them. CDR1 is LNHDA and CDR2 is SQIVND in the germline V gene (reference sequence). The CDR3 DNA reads TGTGCCAGTAGTATAGATCTCCCCTCGAGCTCTGGGGCCAACGTCCTGACTTTC. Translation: CASSIDLPSSSGANVLTF.

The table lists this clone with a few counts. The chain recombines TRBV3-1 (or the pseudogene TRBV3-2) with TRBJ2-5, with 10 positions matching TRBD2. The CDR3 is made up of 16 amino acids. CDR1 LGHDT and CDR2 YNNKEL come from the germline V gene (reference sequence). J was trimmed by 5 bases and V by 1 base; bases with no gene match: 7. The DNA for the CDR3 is TGTGCCAGCAGCCAAGGTAGCGGGGGGCCGGTGGAGACCCAGTACTTC. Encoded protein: CASSQGSGGPVETQYF.

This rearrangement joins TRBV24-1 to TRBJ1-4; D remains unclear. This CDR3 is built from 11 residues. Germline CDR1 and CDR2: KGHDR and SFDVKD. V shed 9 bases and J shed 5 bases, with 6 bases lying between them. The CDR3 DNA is TGTGCCACCGAAAGCAATGAAAAACTGTTTTTT. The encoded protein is CATESNEKLFF.

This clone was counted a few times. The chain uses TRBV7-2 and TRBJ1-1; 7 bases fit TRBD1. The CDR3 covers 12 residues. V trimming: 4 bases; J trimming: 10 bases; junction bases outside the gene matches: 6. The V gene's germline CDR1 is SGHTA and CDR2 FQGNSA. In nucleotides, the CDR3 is TGTGCCAGCAGCTGGAGACAGGGAGGAGCTTTCTTT. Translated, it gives CASSWRQGGAFF.

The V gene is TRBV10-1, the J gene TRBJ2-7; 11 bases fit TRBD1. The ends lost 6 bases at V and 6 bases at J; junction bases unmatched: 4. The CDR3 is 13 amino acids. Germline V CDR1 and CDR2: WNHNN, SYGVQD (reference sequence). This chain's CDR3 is CASSGGQGGEQYF. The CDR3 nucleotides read TGCGCCAGCAGCGGGGGACAGGGGGGCGAGCAGTACTTC.

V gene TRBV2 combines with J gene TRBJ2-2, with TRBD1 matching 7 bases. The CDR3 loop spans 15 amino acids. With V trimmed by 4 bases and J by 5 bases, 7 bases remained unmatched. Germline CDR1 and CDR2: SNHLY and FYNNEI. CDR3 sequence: CASSGNPRGTGELFF. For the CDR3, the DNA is TGTGCCAGCAGTGGGAACCCCAGGGGGACCGGGGAGCTGTTTTTT.

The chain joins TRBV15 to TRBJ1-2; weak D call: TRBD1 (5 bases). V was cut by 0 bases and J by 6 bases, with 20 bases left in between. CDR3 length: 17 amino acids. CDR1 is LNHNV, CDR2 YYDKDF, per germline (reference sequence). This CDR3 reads CATSRDRGTTGGDGYTF. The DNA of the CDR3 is TGTGCCACCAGCAGAGATCGGGGCACCACCGGCGGGGATGGCTACACCTTC.

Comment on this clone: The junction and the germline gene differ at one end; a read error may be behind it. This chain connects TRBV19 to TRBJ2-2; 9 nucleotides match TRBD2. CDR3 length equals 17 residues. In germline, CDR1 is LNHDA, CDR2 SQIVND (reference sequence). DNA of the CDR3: TGTGCCAGTAGTAAAGGGATAGCGGGGGCGAACACCGGGGATCTGTTTTTT. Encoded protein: CASSKGIAGANTGDLFF.

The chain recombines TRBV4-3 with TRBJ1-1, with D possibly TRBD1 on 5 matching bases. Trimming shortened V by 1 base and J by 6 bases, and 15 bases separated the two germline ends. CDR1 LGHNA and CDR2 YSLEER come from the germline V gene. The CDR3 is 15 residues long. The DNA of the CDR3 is TGCGCCAGCAGCCAAGTCGTTGCAGGGAGGTCTGAAGCTTTCTTT. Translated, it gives CASSQVVAGRSEAFF.

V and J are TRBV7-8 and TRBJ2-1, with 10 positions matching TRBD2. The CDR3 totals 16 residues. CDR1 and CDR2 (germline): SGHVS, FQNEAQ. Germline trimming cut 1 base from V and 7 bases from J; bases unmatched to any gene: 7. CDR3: CASSLDSLAGENEQFF. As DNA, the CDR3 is TGTGCCAGCAGCTTAGATAGCCTAGCGGGAGAGAATGAGCAGTTCTTC.

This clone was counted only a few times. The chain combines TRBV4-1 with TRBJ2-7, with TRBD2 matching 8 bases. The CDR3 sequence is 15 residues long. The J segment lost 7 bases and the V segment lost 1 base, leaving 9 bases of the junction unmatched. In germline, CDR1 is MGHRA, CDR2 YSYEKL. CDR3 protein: CASSQVGQREREQYF. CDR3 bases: TGCGCCAGCAGCCAAGTTGGCCAGCGGGAGCGGGAGCAGTACTTC.

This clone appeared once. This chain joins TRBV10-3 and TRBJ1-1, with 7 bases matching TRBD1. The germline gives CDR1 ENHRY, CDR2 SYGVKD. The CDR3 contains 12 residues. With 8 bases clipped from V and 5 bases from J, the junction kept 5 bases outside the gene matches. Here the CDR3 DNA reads TGTGCCATCCAGCAGGGGGGAACTGAAGCTTTCTTT. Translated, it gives CAIQQGGTEAFF.

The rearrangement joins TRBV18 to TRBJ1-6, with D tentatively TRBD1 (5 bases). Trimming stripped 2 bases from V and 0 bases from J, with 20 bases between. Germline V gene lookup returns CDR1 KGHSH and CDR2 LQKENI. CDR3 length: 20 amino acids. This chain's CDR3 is CASSPGVTPGRSSYNSPLHF. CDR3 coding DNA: TGTGCCAGCTCACCAGGTGTCACTCCAGGGAGGAGCTCCTATAATTCACCCCTCCACTTT.

As DNA, the CDR3 is TGTGCCAGCAGAAACCATCAGGGTTCTGGAAACACCATATATTTT. Protein: CASRNHQGSGNTIYF. The V gene is TRBV27, the J gene TRBJ1-3, with D maybe TRBD1 (5 bases). This CDR3 has 15 amino acids. Germline V lookup: CDR1 MNHEY, CDR2 SMNVEV (reference sequence). V lost 6 bases and J 1 base, leaving 13 bases between the germline ends.

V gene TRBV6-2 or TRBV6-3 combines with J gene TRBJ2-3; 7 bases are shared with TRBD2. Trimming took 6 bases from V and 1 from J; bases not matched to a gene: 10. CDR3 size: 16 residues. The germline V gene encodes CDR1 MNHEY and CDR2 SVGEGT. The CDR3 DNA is TGTGCCAGCAGCACAAGACTAGCACCTGGCACAGATACGCAGTATTTT. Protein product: CASSTRLAPGTDTQYF.

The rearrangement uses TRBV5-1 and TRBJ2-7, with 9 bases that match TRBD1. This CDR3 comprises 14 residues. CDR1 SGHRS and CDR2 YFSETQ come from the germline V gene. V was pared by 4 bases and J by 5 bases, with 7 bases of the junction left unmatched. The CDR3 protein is CASSIGQGLDEQYF. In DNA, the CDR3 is TGCGCCAGCAGCATCGGACAGGGGTTGGACGAGCAGTACTTC.

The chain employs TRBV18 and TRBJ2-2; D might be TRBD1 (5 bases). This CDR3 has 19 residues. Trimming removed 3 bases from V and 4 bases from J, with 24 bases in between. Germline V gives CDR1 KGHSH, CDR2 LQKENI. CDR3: CASSPTLQEFSPLTGELFF. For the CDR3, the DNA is TGTGCCAGCTCACCCACATTACAGGAGTTCTCGCCCCTCACCGGGGAGCTGTTTTTT.

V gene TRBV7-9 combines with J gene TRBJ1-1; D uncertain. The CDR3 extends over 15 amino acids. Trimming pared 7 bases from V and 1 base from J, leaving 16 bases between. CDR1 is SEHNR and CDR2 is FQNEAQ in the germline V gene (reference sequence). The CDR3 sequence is CASTTEGRPNTEAFF. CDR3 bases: TGTGCCAGCACCACGGAGGGCAGACCGAACACTGAAGCTTTCTTT.

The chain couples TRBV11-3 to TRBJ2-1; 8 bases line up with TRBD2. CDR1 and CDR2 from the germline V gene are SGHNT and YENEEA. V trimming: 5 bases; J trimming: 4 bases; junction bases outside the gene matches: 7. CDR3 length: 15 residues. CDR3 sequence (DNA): TGTGCCAGCAGCGTCAGCGGGGGCGCTTACAATGAGCAGTTCTTC. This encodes CASSVSGGAYNEQFF.